This TCR beta chain came from a study of blood T cells in healthy people across ages. Study conclusions and caveats: Researchers said unsorted PBMCs prevented a conclusive naive versus antigen-experienced comparison. Both higher diversity and more naive CD4+ cells marked long-lived donors when set against aged donors. Per million T cells, the diversity of TCR beta decreased roughly linearly as age advanced.

A J-beta primer mix and a sample-barcoded 5' primer were used in a second PCR of about 6 to 12 cycles. MiXCR, applied by TCRdb to the 5' RACE reads, yields one record per CDR3 protein. The repertoire consists of about 1 million distinct CDR3 sequences, with roughly 45% occurring once and the leading ten covering about 19%. There are 13 residues in the CDR3. Germline CDR1 and CDR2: DFQATT and SNEGSKA (reference sequence). Concerning this clonotype: Its antigen remains unidentified.

The rearrangement links TRBV20-1 to TRBJ2-4; no firm D call. TRBJ2-7 explains the end of the DNA better; the J call may be wrong. Sequenced material: blood. The clonotype originates from a woman in her sixties in good health. CDR3 nucleotides: TGCAGTGCTAGAGGGGAAGGGTTCCACGAGCAGTACTTC. This gives the protein CSARGEGFHEQYF.